The T cell receptor beta chain described here comes from a study of T cell repertoires in cytomegalovirus infection. Study as a whole: CMV infection together with matching HLA type was indicated by public TCR beta signatures.

TCRdb re-derived calls from the reads in MiXCR, one entry per CDR3 protein. Here the sample spans fewer than 900,000 distinct CDR3 sequences, under 35% being singletons. This clonotype has ten or more counts. Its target is unknown. The V gene's germline CDR1 is SEHNR and CDR2 FQNEAQ (reference sequence). Trimming shortened V by 4 bases and J by 9 bases, and 18 bases separated the two germline ends. This CDR3 contains 14 residues. Study-wide findings and caveats: Carriage of CMV together with the relevant HLA was identifiable through cumulative public TCR beta family frequency. Clonotypes of TCR beta that were HLA-C-restricted and CMV-specific dominated the ex vivo response.

Sequenced here: cultured CD8+ T cells from PBMCs, sampled from culture after CMV antigen stimulation. The origin of this receptor is a human donor in good health (CMV status not recorded). Some clones in this sample may be carry-over from other donors' samples. V usage is TRBV7-9 and J usage is TRBJ1-2; D is possibly TRBD1 (5 bases). The CDR3 loop is CASSSFREIVSYTF. CDR3 in DNA: TGTGCCAGCAGCTCTTTCAGGGAGATCGTGAGCTACACCTTC.